The next 22 T cell receptor beta chains were all read from a single sample in a study of T cells in Graves' hyperthyroidism and ophthalmopathy. Amplified regions were TCR beta CDR3 sequences from RNA transcripts. First-round RT-PCR targeting the TCR CDR3 was performed with the HTBI primer set. TCRdb reprocessed the multiplex PCR reads via MiXCR and lists one record per CDR3 protein. Here the sample spans about 200,000 distinct CDR3 sequences, about a sixth being singletons. The sequencing sample was made of blood. These TCRs come from a woman aged 45-65 years with Graves' hyperthyroidism.

The V and J genes are TRBV29-1 and TRBJ2-5; the match to TRBD2 covers 8 bases. Looked up from germline, CDR1 is SQVTM and CDR2 is ANQGSEA. This CDR3 is 13 amino acids long. J gave up 3 bases and V 4 bases, and 4 bases lay outside the gene matches. In DNA form, the CDR3 reads TGCAGCGTTGGGGGACTAGTGGAAGAGACCCAGTACTTC. This sequence encodes CSVGGLVEETQYF.

At least ten counts were recorded for this clonotype. The CDR3 is CASSLTQNTEAFF. The CDR3 DNA reads TGTGCCAGCAGTTTAACACAGAACACTGAAGCTTTCTTT. The rearrangement links TRBV12-3 or TRBV12-4 to TRBJ1-1, with D uncertain. V was trimmed by 2 bases and J by 1 base, leaving 5 bases between them. The CDR3 totals 13 residues.

The chain uses TRBV12-3 or TRBV12-4 and TRBJ1-4; TRBD1 matches at 12 bases. CDR3 size: 14 residues. V was clipped by 6 bases and J by 10 bases; unmatched bases: 6. This CDR3 reads CASRTGTGGGKLFF. CDR3 nucleotides: TGTGCCAGCAGAACCGGGACAGGGGGCGGAAAACTGTTTTTT.

The table lists this clonotype with many counts. The rearrangement links TRBV3-1 to TRBJ2-5; 9 nucleotides agree with TRBD1. This CDR3 spans 17 amino acids. The germline gives CDR1 LGHDT, CDR2 YNNKEL (reference sequence). The V gene end was trimmed by 5 bases and the J gene end by 3 bases; junction bases not matched to a gene: 13. In DNA form, the CDR3 reads TGTGCCAGCAGCACGGGTGATCCGGGACAGGGAAAAGAGACCCAGTACTTC. Translated, it gives CASSTGDPGQGKETQYF.

This clonotype occurred many times. The V gene is TRBV20-1, the J gene TRBJ1-1; D may be TRBD1 (6 bases). Germline CDR1 and CDR2: DFQATT and SNEGSKA (reference sequence). This CDR3 has 16 residues. V lost 0 bases and J 1 base, leaving 15 bases between the germline ends. DNA for the CDR3: TGCAGTGCTAGAGATCCAACAGGGTCCAAGAACACTGAAGCTTTCTTT. It is translated as CSARDPTGSKNTEAFF.

The CDR3 protein is CAWSRTGGPYEQFF. Here the CDR3 DNA reads TGTGCCTGGAGCAGGACAGGGGGACCCTATGAGCAGTTCTTC. The chain combines TRBV30 with TRBJ2-1; 10 bases agree with TRBD1. Germline V lookup: CDR1 GTSNPN, CDR2 SVGIG (reference sequence). The CDR3 contains 14 residues. The J segment lost 8 bases and the V segment lost 3 bases, leaving 7 bases of the junction unmatched.

The table lists this clonotype with many counts. CDR3 protein: CASSYNGERYQETQYF. Written as DNA, the CDR3 is TGTGCCAGCAGTTACAATGGGGAGAGGTACCAAGAGACCCAGTACTTC. The chain joins TRBV6-1 to TRBJ2-5; tentatively, D is TRBD2 (5 bases). From germline, CDR1 is MNHNS and CDR2 SASEGT. The V gene lost 5 bases and the J gene lost 0 bases, with 16 bases spanning the gap. The CDR3 sequence is 16 residues long.

In this sample, this clonotype turned up many times. V and J are TRBV20-1 and TRBJ2-3; TRBD1 agrees at 11 bases. Trimming removed 6 bases from V and 1 base from J; junction bases left unmatched: 6. This CDR3 is 15 amino acids long. Germline V gene sequence: CDR1 DFQATT, CDR2 SNEGSKA (reference sequence). The CDR3 DNA reads TGCAGTGCGCCCGGGACAGGGGGGGGCACAGATACGCAGTATTTT. Residues: CSAPGTGGGTDTQYF.

This clonotype was counted at least ten times. The chain is built from TRBV2 and TRBJ2-3; TRBD2 matches 9 bases. The germline gives CDR1 SNHLY, CDR2 FYNNEI. CDR3 length: 16 residues. V shed 1 base, J shed 5 bases, and the junction held 7 bases outside the gene matches. In nucleotides, the CDR3 is TGTGCCAGCAGTGAAGGGGGCGGGAGGGCCCAAGATACGCAGTATTTT. Translated: CASSEGGGRAQDTQYF.

This clonotype was seen a few times. The chain has TRBV6-5 and TRBJ2-7; the match to TRBD1 covers 7 bases. V lost 2 bases and J lost 6; bases outside the gene matches: 4. Germline lookup yields CDR1 MNHEY and CDR2 SVGAGI. The CDR3 consists of 13 residues. In nucleotides, the CDR3 is TGTGCCAGCAGTTACGGGGCAGGGGGCGAGCAGTACTTC. This sequence encodes CASSYGAGGEQYF.

This clonotype was seen many times. The chain links TRBV11-2 to TRBJ2-7; D perhaps matches TRBD2 (6 bases). CDR1 and CDR2 (germline): SGHAT, FQNNGV. The CDR3 runs 15 residues. Trimming shortened V by 3 bases and J by 0 bases, and 12 bases separated the two germline ends. The CDR3, as DNA: TGTGCCAGCAGCTTTAGCGGTCCCTCCTCCTACGAGCAGTACTTC. This sequence encodes CASSFSGPSSYEQYF.

This clonotype was detected a few times. The chain joins TRBV19 to TRBJ1-5; 10 nucleotides agree with TRBD1. V lost 6 bases, J lost 6 bases, and 11 bases stayed unmatched. In germline, CDR1 is LNHDA, CDR2 SQIVND (reference sequence). The CDR3 has 16 amino acids. CDR3 sequence reads: CASRVGGTGEGQPQHF. The CDR3, as DNA: TGTGCCAGTAGAGTTGGGGGGACAGGGGAAGGTCAGCCCCAGCATTTT.

V is TRBV20-1 and J is TRBJ2-2; 10 bases align to TRBD2. Germline V lookup: CDR1 DFQATT, CDR2 SNEGSKA (reference sequence). Unmatched junction bases numbered 6, after V lost 1 base and J lost 4 bases. The CDR3 consists of 16 residues. DNA of the CDR3: TGCAGTGCTAGAGGGCCTAGCGGGAGTTTCACCGGGGAGCTGTTTTTT. It is translated as CSARGPSGSFTGELFF.

This chain joins TRBV18 and TRBJ2-5; D may correspond to TRBD1 or TRBD2 (5 bases each). Germline loops: CDR1 KGHSH, CDR2 LQKENI. The ends were cut back, 4 bases at V and 0 bases at J, with 18 bases in the middle. The CDR3 length is 17 residues. As DNA, the CDR3 is TGTGCCAGCTCACTCGAAATTCCGGGACGCAACCAAGAGACCCAGTACTTC. Translating gives CASSLEIPGRNQETQYF.

This clonotype has ten or more counts. The J gene is TRBJ1-3, the V gene TRBV3-1; D uncertain. There are 13 residues in the CDR3. Germline V gene data show CDR1 as LGHDT and CDR2 as YNNKEL (reference sequence). Trimming shortened V by 4 bases and J by 0 bases, and 4 bases separated the two germline ends. The CDR3 loop reads CASSPSSGNTIYF. CDR3 coding DNA: TGTGCCAGCAGCCCGAGCTCTGGAAACACCATATATTTT.

The CDR3 is CASSFPPGDSAGANVLTF. The CDR3 DNA reads TGTGCCAGCAGCTTTCCCCCAGGGGACAGCGCTGGGGCCAACGTCCTGACTTTC. This chain joins TRBV7-9 and TRBJ2-6; 7 positions agree with TRBD1. Germline trimming cut 3 bases from V and 2 bases from J; bases unmatched to any gene: 10. CDR3 length: 18 amino acids. CDR1 and CDR2 (germline): SEHNR, FQNEAQ (reference sequence). The whole variable domain, remainder taken from reference TRBV7-9 and TRBJ2-6, is DTGVSQNPRHKITKRGQNVTFRCDPISEHNRLYWYRQTLGQGPEFLTYFQNEAQLEKSRLLSDRFSAERPKGSFSTLEIQRTEQGDSAMYLCASSFPPGDSAGANVLTFGAGSRLTVL.

At least ten counts were recorded for this clonotype. The rearrangement links TRBV24-1 to TRBJ2-7; 8 nucleotides match TRBD2. Germline V gives CDR1 KGHDR, CDR2 SFDVKD. Unmatched junction bases numbered 8, after V lost 3 bases and J lost 2 bases. The CDR3 has 16 amino acids. CDR3 protein: CATSDGSGSFAYEQYF. The CDR3, as DNA: TGTGCCACCAGTGATGGAAGCGGGAGTTTCGCCTACGAGCAGTACTTC.

This clonotype occurred a few times. The rearrangement joins TRBV6-1 to TRBJ2-7; 9 bases match TRBD1. In germline, CDR1 is MNHNS, CDR2 SASEGT. The V segment lost 6 bases and the J segment 2 bases; nucleotides outside the gene matches: 8. The CDR3 consists of 15 residues. CDR3 in amino acids: CASRLPGTGPYEQYF. CDR3 sequence (DNA): TGTGCCAGCAGACTCCCCGGGACAGGGCCCTACGAGCAGTACTTC.

The table lists this clonotype with many counts. V is TRBV7-2 and J is TRBJ2-7; tentative D call: TRBD2 (6 bases). CDR1 is SGHTA, CDR2 FQGNSA, per germline. The CDR3 sequence is 12 residues long. V was cut by 3 bases and J by 6 bases, with 9 bases left in between. The CDR3 DNA sequence: TGTGCCAGCAGCTTGGGACTGCCCGAGCAGTACTTC. This encodes CASSLGLPEQYF.

This clonotype showed up just a few times. The V gene is TRBV6-2 or TRBV6-3, the J gene TRBJ2-2; 12 bases map to TRBD2. The V and J ends lost 5 bases and 4 bases, in that order; junction bases with no gene match: 11. The CDR3 loop spans 18 amino acids. CDR1 MNHEY and CDR2 SVGEGT come from the germline V gene. The CDR3 region is CASSLRLAGVLGTGELFF. The CDR3 coding sequence is TGTGCCAGCAGTCTTCGACTAGCGGGAGTTCTGGGCACCGGGGAGCTGTTTTTT.

In this sample, this clonotype turned up many times. The chain couples TRBV7-2 to TRBJ1-2, with D possibly matching TRBD1 (5 bases). Germline V gives CDR1 SGHTA, CDR2 FQGNSA. The CDR3 extends over 15 amino acids. Trimming removed 5 bases at V and 6 bases at J, with 19 bases between. The DNA of the CDR3 is TGTGCCAGCAGCCCACCGGGGATCAGGGTAAATGGCTACACCTTC. Translating it yields CASSPPGIRVNGYTF. Combining the CDR3 with reference TRBV7-2 and TRBJ1-2 gives the whole variable domain GAGVSQSPSNKVTEKGKDVELRCDPISGHTALYWYRQSLGQGLEFLIYFQGNSAPDKSGLPSDRFSAERTGGSVSTLTIQRTQQEDSAVYLCASSPPGIRVNGYTFGSGTRLTVV.

This clonotype was counted at least ten times. This chain uses TRBV2 with TRBJ1-2; maybe TRBD1 (6 bases). The CDR3 length is 14 residues. Trimming left V 0 bases short and J 7 bases short, with 12 bases between. Germline-derived CDR1 and CDR2 are SNHLY and FYNNEI. CDR3 coding DNA: TGTGCCAGCAGTGAAGCGCGGGGGGCAGGTGGCTACACCTTC. This sequence encodes CASSEARGAGGYTF. The variable domain in full, completed from reference TRBV2 and TRBJ1-2, reads EPEVTQTPSHQVTQMGQEVILRCVPISNHLYFYWYRQILGQKVEFLVSFYNNEISEKSEIFDDQFSVERPDGSNFTLKIRSTKLEDSAMYFCASSEARGAGGYTFGSGTRLTVV.